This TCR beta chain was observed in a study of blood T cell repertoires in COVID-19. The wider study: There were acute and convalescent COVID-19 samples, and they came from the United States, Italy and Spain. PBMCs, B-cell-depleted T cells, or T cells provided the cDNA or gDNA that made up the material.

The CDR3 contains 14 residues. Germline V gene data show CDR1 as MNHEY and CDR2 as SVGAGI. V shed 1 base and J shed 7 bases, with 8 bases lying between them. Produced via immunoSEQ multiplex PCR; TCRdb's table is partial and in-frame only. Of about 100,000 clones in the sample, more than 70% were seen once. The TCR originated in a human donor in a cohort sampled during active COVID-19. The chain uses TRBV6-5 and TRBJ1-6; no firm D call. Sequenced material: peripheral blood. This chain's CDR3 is CASSYFTDNSPLHF. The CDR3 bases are TGTGCCAGCAGTTACTTCACAGACAATTCACCCCTCCACTTT.